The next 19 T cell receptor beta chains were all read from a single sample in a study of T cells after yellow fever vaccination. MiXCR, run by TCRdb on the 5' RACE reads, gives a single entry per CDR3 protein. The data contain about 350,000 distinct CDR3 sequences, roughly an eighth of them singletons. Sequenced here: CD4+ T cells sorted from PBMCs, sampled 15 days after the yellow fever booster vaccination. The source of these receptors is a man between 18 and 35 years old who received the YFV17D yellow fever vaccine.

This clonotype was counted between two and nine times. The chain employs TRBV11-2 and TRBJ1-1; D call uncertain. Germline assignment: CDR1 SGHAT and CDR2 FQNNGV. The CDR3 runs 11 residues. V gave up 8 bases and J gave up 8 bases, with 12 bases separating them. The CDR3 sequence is CASGQTGEAFF. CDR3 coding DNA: TGTGCCAGCGGGCAAACCGGGGAAGCTTTCTTT.

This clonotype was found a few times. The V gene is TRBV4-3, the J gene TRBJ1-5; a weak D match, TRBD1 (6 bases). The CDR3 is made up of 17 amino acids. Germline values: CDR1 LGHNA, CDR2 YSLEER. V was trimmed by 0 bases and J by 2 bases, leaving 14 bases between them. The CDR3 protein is CASSQESGTLGNQPQHF. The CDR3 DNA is TGCGCCAGCAGCCAAGAATCCGGGACACTGGGCAATCAGCCCCAGCATTTT.

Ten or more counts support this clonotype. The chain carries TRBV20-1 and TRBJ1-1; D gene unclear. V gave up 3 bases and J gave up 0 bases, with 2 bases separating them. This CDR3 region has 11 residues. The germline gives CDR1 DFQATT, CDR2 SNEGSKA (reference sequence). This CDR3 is CSASMNTEAFF. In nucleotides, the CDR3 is TGCAGTGCTAGCATGAACACTGAAGCTTTCTTT.

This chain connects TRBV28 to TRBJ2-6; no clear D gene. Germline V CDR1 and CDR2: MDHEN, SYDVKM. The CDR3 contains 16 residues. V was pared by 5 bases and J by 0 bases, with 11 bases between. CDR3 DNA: TGTGCCAGCAGTCCGTACTCCGGCTCTGGGGCCAACGTCCTGACTTTC. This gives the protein CASSPYSGSGANVLTF.

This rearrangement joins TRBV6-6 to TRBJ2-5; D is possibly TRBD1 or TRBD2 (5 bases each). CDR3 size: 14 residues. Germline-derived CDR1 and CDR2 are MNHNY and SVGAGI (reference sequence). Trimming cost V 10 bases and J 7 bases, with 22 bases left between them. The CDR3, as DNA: TGTGCCACCGCCGGGACGAGGAATGGGGGGACCCAGTACTTC. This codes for CATAGTRNGGTQYF.

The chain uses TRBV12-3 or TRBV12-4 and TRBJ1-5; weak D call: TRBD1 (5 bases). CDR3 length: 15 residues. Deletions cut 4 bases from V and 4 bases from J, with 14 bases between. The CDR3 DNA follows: TGTGCCAGCAGTTCAATCGGGGGGTCGAATCAGCCCCAGCATTTT. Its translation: CASSSIGGSNQPQHF.

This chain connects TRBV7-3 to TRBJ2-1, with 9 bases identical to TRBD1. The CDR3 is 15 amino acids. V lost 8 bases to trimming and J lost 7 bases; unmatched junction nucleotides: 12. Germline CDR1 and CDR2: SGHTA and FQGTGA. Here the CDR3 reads CASARRGQGKNEQFF. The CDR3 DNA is TGTGCCAGCGCCCGGCGTGGACAGGGGAAGAATGAGCAGTTCTTC.

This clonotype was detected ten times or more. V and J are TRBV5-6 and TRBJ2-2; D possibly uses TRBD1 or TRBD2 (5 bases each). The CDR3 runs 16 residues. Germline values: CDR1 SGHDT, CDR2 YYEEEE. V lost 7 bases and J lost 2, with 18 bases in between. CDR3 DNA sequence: TGTGCCAGCGGACGCCCCGGGACCCTCAACACCGGGGAGCTGTTTTTT. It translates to CASGRPGTLNTGELFF.

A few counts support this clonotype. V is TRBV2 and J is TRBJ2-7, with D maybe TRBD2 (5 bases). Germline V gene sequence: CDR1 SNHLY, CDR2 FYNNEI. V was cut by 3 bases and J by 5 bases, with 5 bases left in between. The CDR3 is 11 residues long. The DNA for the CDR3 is TGTGCCAGCAGTGAGAGGGACGAGCAGTACTTC. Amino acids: CASSERDEQYF.

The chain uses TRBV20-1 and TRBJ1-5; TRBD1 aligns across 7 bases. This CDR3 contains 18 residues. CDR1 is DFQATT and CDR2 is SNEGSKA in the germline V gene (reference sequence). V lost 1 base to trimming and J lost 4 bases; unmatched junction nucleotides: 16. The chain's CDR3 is CSARGPRDSLFLNQPQHF. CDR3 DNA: TGCAGTGCTAGAGGTCCCCGGGACAGCCTGTTTTTAAATCAGCCCCAGCATTTT.

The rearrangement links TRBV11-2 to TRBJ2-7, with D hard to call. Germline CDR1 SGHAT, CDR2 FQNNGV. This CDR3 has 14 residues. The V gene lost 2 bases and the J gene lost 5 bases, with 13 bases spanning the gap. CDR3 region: CASSLISQVDEQYF. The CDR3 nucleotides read TGTGCCAGCAGCTTAATTAGCCAGGTCGACGAGCAGTACTTC.

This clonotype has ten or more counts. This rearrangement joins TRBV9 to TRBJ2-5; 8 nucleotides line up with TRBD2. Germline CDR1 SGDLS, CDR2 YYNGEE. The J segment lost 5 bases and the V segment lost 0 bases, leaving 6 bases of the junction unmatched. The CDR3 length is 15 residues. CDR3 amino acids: CASSVAGGLVETQYF. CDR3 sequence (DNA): TGTGCCAGCAGCGTAGCGGGGGGGCTGGTTGAGACCCAGTACTTC.

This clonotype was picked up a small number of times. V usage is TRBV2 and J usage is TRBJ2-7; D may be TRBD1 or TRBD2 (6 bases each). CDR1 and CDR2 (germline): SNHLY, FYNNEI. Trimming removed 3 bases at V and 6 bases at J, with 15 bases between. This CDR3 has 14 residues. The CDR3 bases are TGTGCCAGCAGTGAGGGGGGCCAGGGTGTCGAGCAGTACGTC. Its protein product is CASSEGGQGVEQYV.

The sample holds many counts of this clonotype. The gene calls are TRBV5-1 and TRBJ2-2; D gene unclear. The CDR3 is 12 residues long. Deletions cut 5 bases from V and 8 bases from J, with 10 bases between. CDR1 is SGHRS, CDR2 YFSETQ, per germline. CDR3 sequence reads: CASSLQSGELFF. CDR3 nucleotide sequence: TGCGCCAGCAGTCTACAATCGGGGGAGCTGTTTTTT. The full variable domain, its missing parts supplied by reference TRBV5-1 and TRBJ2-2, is KAGVTQTPRYLIKTRGQQVTLSCSPISGHRSVSWYQQTPGQGLQFLFEYFSETQRNKGNFPGRFSGRQFSNSRSEMNVSTLELGDSALYLCASSLQSGELFFGEGSRLTVL.

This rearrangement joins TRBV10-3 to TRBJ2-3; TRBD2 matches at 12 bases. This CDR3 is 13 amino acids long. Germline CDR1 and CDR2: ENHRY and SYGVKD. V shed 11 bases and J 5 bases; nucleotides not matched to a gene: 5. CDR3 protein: CALTSGGQDTQYF. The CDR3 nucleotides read TGTGCCTTGACTAGCGGGGGACAAGATACGCAGTATTTT.

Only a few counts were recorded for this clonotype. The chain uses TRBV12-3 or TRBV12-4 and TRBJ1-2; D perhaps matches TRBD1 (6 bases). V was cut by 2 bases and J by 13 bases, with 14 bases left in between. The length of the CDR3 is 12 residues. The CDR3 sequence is CASSLNREIFTF. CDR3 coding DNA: TGTGCCAGCAGTTTAAACAGGGAGATCTTCACCTTC.

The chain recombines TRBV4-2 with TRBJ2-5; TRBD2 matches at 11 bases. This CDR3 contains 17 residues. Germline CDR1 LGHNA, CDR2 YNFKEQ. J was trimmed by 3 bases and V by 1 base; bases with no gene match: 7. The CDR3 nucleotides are TGTGCCAGCAGCCAAGGGGCGTTTAGCGGGGGGGAAGAGACCCAGTACTTC. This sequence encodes CASSQGAFSGGEETQYF.

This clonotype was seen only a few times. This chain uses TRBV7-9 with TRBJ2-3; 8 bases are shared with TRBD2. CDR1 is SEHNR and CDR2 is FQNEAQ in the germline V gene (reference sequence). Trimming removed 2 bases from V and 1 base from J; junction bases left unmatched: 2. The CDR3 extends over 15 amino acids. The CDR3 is CASSLRRGGTDTQYF. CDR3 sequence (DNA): TGTGCCAGCAGCTTACGGCGGGGGGGCACAGATACGCAGTATTTT.

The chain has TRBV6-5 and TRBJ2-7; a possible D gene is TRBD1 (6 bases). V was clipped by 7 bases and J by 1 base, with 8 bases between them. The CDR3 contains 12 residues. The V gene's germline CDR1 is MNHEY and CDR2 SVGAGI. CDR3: CASTTGSYEQYF. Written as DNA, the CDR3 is TGTGCCAGCACCACAGGGTCCTACGAGCAGTACTTC.